This T cell receptor (beta chain) was sequenced in a study of blood T cell repertoires in COVID-19. Study information: Acute and convalescent COVID-19 samples came from the United States, Italy and Spain. T cells, B-cell-depleted T cells, or PBMCs provided the cDNA or gDNA that served as material.

Study processing details: Cell counts per sample came from amplifying reference gene primers. Generated by immunoSEQ multiplex PCR, the TCRdb table keeps only in-frame clones and is missing some. That table is the source of V, J and clone size, and D and trimming were worked out from the DNA. Here the sample spans hundreds of thousands of clones, about 90% being singletons. With regard to this clone: This same CDR3 is encoded by further DNA sequences in the sample.

The ends were cut back, 3 bases at V and 2 bases at J, with 5 bases in the middle. Germline V gene data show CDR1 as DFQATT and CDR2 as SNEGSKA (reference sequence). There are 11 residues in the CDR3. The sequencing sample was made of peripheral blood. This receptor was obtained from a woman aged 18-30 years with acute or convalescent COVID-19. V usage is TRBV20-1 and J usage is TRBJ2-7; no firm D call. CDR3 loop: CSASGAYEQYF. The CDR3 bases are TGCAGTGCTAGTGGAGCCTACGAGCAGTACTTC.